This T cell receptor beta chain is from a study of T cells after yellow fever vaccination. Overall study findings and caveats: One caveat is that FACS-sorted repertoires could contain abundant clonotypes contaminating from the bulk population.

TCRdb re-called the 5' RACE reads through MiXCR, storing one row per CDR3 protein. Of hundreds of thousands of distinct CDR3 sequences in the sample, 9% to 15% are singletons; the top ten hold 15%. Trimming took off 6 bases at V and 8 bases at J, with 19 bases between the two ends. CDR3 size: 15 residues. CDR1 KGHDR and CDR2 SFDVKD come from the germline V gene. With regard to this clonotype: Its antigen remains unidentified.

Sample: PBMCs, taken on the day of the yellow fever booster vaccination. The rearrangement uses TRBV24-1 and TRBJ2-1; the D gene is possibly TRBD2 (6 bases). This sequence originates from a man aged 25-40 years who received the YFV17D yellow fever vaccine. The CDR3 DNA reads as TGTGCCACCAGTATGACTAGTGGGAAGGTCGATGAGCAGTTCTTC. It is translated as CATSMTSGKVDEQFF.